This TCR beta chain was recorded in a study of a mutant IDH1 vaccine in newly diagnosed glioma. Study-wide background: In weeks 1, 3, 5, 7, 11, 15, 19 and 23, patients were immunized, eight times in all. Patients were started on vaccination 4-6 weeks after radiotherapy alone, or with temozolomide cycles. A roughly 62% male, approximately 38% female split and a mean age of about 40 years characterized treated patients. Study findings and constraints: Top-clonotype changes in peripheral T cells seemed unrelated to pseudoprogression.

Documented time point: week 5, during vaccination. Doses comprised 300 ug of mutant IDH1 20-mer peptide each, plus topical imiquimod. TCRdb's copy holds only in-frame clones and misses some; the assay was immunoSEQ multiplex PCR. The sample records around 78,000 clones, 91% being singletons. A remark on this clone: The antigen is unknown.

The clonotype was recovered from a woman aged 45-59 years with glioma. The material sequenced was PBMCs, taken from a glioma patient whose treatment included an IDH1 peptide vaccine.

CDR3 DNA: TGTGCCACTGGACTAGCGGCTAGCACAGATACGCAGTATTTT. Residues: CATGLAASTDTQYF. The genes are TRBV10-3 and TRBJ2-3; TRBD2 matches at 10 bases. The CDR3 is 14 residues long. The germline V gene encodes CDR1 ENHRY and CDR2 SYGVKD. V lost 10 bases, J lost 0 bases, and 4 bases stayed unmatched.